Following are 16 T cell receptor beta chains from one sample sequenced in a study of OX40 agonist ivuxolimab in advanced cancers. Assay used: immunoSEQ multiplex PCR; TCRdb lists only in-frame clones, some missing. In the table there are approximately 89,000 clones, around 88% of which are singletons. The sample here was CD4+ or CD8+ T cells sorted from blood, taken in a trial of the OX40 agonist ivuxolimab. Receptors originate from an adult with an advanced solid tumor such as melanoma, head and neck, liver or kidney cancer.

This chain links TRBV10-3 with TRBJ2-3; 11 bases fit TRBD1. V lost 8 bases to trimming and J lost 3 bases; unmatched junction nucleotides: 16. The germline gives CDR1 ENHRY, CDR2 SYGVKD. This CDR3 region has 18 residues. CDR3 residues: CAIGQPPGTGGLTDTQYF. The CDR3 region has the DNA TGTGCCATCGGCCAACCCCCCGGGACAGGGGGTTTGACAGATACGCAGTATTTT.

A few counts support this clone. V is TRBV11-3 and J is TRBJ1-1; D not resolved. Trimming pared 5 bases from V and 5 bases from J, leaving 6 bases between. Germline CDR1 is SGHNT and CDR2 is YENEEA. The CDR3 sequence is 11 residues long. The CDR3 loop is CASSEWTEAFF. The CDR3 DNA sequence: TGTGCCAGCAGCGAGTGGACTGAAGCTTTCTTT.

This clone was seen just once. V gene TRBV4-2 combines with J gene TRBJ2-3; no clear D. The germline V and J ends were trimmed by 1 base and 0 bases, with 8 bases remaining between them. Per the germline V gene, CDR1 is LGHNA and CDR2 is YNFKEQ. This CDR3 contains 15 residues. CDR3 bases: TGTGCCAGCAGCCAAGCCGGGTCTAGCACAGATACGCAGTATTTT. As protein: CASSQAGSSTDTQYF.

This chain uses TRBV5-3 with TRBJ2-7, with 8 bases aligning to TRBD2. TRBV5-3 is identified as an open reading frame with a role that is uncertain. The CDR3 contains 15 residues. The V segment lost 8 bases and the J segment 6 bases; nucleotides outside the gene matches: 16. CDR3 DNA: TGTGCCAGCTCCCGCGGGGGGACCGAAGCATCCGAGCAGTACTTC. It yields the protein CASSRGGTEASEQYF.

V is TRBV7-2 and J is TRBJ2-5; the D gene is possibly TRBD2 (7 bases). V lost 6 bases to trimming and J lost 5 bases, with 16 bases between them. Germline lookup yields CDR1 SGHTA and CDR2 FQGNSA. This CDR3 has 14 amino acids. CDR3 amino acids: CASSLGGAWETQYF. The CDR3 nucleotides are TGTGCCAGCAGTCTAGGGGGGGCGTGGGAGACCCAGTACTTC.

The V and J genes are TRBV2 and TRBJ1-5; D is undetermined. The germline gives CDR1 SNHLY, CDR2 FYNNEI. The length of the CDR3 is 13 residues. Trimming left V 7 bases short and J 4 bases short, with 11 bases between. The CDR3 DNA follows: TGTGCCAGCAATCCTTGGGAGAATCAGCCCCAGCATTTT. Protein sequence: CASNPWENQPQHF.

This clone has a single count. The CDR3 loop reads CASSEGTGPPYEQYF. The CDR3 nucleotides read TGTGCCAGCAGTGAAGGGACAGGGCCTCCCTACGAGCAGTACTTC. V gene TRBV2 combines with J gene TRBJ2-7, with 8 positions matching TRBD1. Per germline, CDR1 SNHLY and CDR2 FYNNEI. CDR3 length equals 15 residues. V was clipped by 1 base and J by 2 bases; unmatched bases: 4.

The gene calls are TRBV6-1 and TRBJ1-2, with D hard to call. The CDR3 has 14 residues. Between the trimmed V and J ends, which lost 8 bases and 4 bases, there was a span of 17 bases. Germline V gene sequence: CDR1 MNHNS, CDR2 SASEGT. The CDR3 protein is CASGPGSPRYGYTF. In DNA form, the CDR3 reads TGTGCCAGCGGCCCGGGATCCCCCCGCTATGGCTACACCTTC.

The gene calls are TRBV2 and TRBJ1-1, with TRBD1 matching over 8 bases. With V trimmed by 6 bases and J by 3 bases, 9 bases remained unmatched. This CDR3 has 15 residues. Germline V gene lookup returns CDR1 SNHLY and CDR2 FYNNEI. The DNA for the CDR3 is TGTGCCAGCAGAGGACAGGGCTCCTGGGACACTGAAGCTTTCTTT. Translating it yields CASRGQGSWDTEAFF.

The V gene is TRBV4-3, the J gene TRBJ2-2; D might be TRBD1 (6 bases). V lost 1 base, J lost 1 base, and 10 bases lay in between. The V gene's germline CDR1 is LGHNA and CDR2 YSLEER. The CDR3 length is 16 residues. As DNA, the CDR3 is TGCGCCAGCAGCCAAGGCCAGGGACAGAACACCGGGGAGCTGTTTTTT. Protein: CASSQGQGQNTGELFF.

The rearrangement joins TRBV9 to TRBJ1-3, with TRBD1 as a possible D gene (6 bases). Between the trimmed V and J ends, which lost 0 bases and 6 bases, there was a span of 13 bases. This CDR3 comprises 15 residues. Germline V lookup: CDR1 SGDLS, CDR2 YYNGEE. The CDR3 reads CASSVVGAGENTIYF. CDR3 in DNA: TGTGCCAGCAGCGTAGTTGGGGCAGGGGAAAACACCATATATTTT.

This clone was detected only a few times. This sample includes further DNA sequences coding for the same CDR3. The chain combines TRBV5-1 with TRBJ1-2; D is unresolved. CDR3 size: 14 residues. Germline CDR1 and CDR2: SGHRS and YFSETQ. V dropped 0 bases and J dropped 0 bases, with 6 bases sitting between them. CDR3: CASSLESPNYGYTF. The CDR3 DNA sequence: TGCGCCAGCAGCTTGGAATCGCCTAACTATGGCTACACCTTC.

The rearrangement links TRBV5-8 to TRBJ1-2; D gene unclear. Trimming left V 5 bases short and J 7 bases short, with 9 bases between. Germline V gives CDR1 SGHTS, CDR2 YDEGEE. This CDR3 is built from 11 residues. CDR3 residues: CASRREVGYTF. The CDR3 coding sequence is TGTGCCAGCAGGCGGGAGGTTGGCTACACCTTC.

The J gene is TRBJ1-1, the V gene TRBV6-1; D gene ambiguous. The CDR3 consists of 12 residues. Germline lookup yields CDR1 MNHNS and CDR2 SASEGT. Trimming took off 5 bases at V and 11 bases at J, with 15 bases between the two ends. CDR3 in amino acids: CASSLGLQSAFF. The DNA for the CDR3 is TGTGCCAGCAGTTTAGGGCTCCAGTCGGCTTTCTTT.

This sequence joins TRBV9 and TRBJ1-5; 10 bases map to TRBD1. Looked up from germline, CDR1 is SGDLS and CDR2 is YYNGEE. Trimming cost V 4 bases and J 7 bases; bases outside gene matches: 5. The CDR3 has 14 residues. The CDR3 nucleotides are TGTGCCAGCAGCCGGACAGGGGGTGGACAGCCCCAGCATTTT. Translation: CASSRTGGGQPQHF.

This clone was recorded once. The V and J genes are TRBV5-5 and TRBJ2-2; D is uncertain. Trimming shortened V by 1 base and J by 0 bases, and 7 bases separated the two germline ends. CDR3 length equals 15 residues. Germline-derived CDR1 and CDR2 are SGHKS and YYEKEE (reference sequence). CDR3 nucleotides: TGTGCCAGCAGCTTGCTCGCAACGAACACCGGGGAGCTGTTTTTT. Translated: CASSLLATNTGELFF. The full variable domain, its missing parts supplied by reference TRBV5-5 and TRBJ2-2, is DAGVTQSPTHLIKTRGQQVTLRCSPISGHKSVSWYQQVLGQGPQFIFQYYEKEERGRGNFPDRFSARQFPNYSSELNVNALLLGDSALYLCASSLLATNTGELFFGEGSRLTVL.